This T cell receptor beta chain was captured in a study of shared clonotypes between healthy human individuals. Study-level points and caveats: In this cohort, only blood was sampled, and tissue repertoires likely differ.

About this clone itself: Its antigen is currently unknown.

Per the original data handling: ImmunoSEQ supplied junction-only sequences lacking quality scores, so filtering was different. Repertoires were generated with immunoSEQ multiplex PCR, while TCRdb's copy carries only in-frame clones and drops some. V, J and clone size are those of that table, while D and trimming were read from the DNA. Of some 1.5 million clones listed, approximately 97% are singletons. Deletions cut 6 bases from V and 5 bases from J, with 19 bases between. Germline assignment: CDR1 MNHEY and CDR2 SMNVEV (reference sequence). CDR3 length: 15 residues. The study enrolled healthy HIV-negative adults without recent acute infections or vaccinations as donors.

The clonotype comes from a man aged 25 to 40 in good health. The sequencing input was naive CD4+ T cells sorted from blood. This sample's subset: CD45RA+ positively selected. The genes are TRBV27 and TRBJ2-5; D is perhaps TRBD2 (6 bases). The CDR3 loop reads CASRGTGGSLETQYF. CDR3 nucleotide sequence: TGTGCCAGCAGGGGGACTGGTGGGAGCCTTGAGACCCAGTACTTC.